The 18 T cell receptor beta chains in this list originate from one sample, sequenced in a study of blood T cell repertoires in COVID-19. Clones were read by immunoSEQ multiplex PCR, and TCRdb kept only the in-frame ones, dropping some. The sample gives 140,000 to 150,000 clones, 70% to 90% of which show up once; around 6.5% is in the top ten. Sequenced material: PBMCs or T cells enriched from blood (not recorded which). The receptors here all came from a middle-aged woman who had recovered from COVID-19.

This chain connects TRBV9 to TRBJ2-3, with a weak D call TRBD1 (6 bases). The CDR3 contains 16 residues. With 4 bases removed from V and 4 bases from J, the gap between germline ends came to 19 bases. Per the germline V gene, CDR1 is SGDLS and CDR2 is YYNGEE. The CDR3 DNA reads as TGTGCCAGCAGCCTAACCTTAACAGGGCACCCAGATACGCAGTATTTT. This sequence encodes CASSLTLTGHPDTQYF.

The gene calls are TRBV5-8 and TRBJ2-3; 7 nucleotides align to TRBD1. V was clipped by 4 bases and J by 2 bases; unmatched bases: 10. CDR1 and CDR2 (germline): SGHTS, YDEGEE. The CDR3 is 16 amino acids. CDR3 residues: CASSPMDRPYTDTQYF. CDR3 DNA: TGTGCCAGCAGCCCCATGGACAGGCCGTACACAGATACGCAGTATTTT.

The chain is built from TRBV11-3 and TRBJ2-1; 9 nucleotides agree with TRBD1. Per germline, CDR1 SGHNT and CDR2 YENEEA. The CDR3 spans 16 residues. Unmatched junction bases numbered 7, after V lost 1 base and J lost 6 bases. The CDR3 protein is CASSLVLQGARNEQFF. CDR3 nucleotides: TGTGCCAGCAGCTTAGTCTTACAGGGGGCGCGCAATGAGCAGTTCTTC.

This clone was counted a single time. The rearrangement uses TRBV11-1 and TRBJ1-1; weak D call: TRBD1 (5 bases). Looked up from germline, CDR1 is SGHAT and CDR2 is FQDESV (reference sequence). This CDR3 comprises 13 residues. V lost 3 bases and J lost 3, with 8 bases in between. The CDR3 here is CASSFGGDTEAFF. The DNA for the CDR3 is TGTGCCAGCAGCTTCGGAGGGGACACTGAAGCTTTCTTT.

This clone was detected only once. The chain is built from TRBV4-1 and TRBJ2-7; the D is unclear. The CDR3 contains 13 residues. Germline V lookup: CDR1 MGHRA, CDR2 YSYEKL. Trimming cost V 3 bases and J 5 bases, with 11 bases left between them. CDR3 loop: CASSQPNRDEQYF. The CDR3, as DNA: TGCGCCAGCAGCCAGCCCAACAGAGACGAGCAGTACTTC.

V gene TRBV2 combines with J gene TRBJ2-7; 8 nucleotides line up with TRBD1. The CDR3 has 15 residues. The V gene's germline CDR1 is SNHLY and CDR2 FYNNEI. Germline trimming cut 6 bases from V and 4 bases from J; bases unmatched to any gene: 11. CDR3 loop: CASSLGGGTGYEQYF. CDR3 bases: TGTGCCAGCAGCTTAGGTGGCGGGACAGGATACGAGCAGTACTTC. Based on the CDR3 plus reference TRBV2 and TRBJ2-7, the full variable domain is EPEVTQTPSHQVTQMGQEVILRCVPISNHLYFYWYRQILGQKVEFLVSFYNNEISEKSEIFDDQFSVERPDGSNFTLKIRSTKLEDSAMYFCASSLGGGTGYEQYFGPGTRLTVT.

The chain links TRBV15 to TRBJ2-5; D perhaps matches TRBD2 (7 bases). Per germline, CDR1 LNHNV and CDR2 YYDKDF (reference sequence). Trimming pared 1 base from V and 0 bases from J, leaving 9 bases between. CDR3 length: 15 amino acids. This chain's CDR3 is CATSRGEGDQETQYF. DNA for the CDR3: TGTGCCACCAGCAGAGGGGAGGGGGACCAAGAGACCCAGTACTTC. Variable domain in full (rest from reference TRBV15 and TRBJ2-5): DAMVIQNPRYQVTQFGKPVTLSCSQTLNHNVMYWYQQKSSQAPKLLFHYYDKDFNNEADTPDNFQSRRPNTSFCFLDIRSPGLGDTAMYLCATSRGEGDQETQYFGPGTRLLVL.

The J gene is TRBJ2-1, the V gene TRBV6-5; D possibly corresponds to TRBD1 (5 bases). Trimming took 0 bases from V and 3 from J, leaving 6 bases between them. Germline V gives CDR1 MNHEY, CDR2 SVGAGI. This CDR3 contains 14 residues. CDR3 nucleotides: TGTGCCAGCAGTTACTCGCAGGGCTACAATGAGCAGTTCTTC. It is translated as CASSYSQGYNEQFF.

CDR3 sequence reads: CASSWGTGPGNTIYF. In DNA, the CDR3 is TGTGCCAGCAGCTGGGGGACAGGGCCTGGAAACACCATATATTTT. V and J are TRBV5-5 and TRBJ1-3; 9 nucleotides match TRBD1. CDR3 length equals 15 residues. Trimming took 3 bases from V and 2 from J; bases not matched to a gene: 3. The germline CDR1 and CDR2 sequences are SGHKS and YYEKEE (reference sequence).

The V call is TRBV7-9, the J call TRBJ2-5, with a possible D match to TRBD1 (5 bases). The CDR3 sequence is 15 residues long. V shed 5 bases and J shed 4 bases, with 17 bases lying between them. Germline V gene data show CDR1 as SEHNR and CDR2 as FQNEAQ (reference sequence). CDR3 nucleotide sequence: TGTGCCAGCAGCGTCACCACGCAGGGTGGAGAGACCCAGTACTTC. It encodes CASSVTTQGGETQYF.

V and J are TRBV4-1 and TRBJ2-5; a weak D match, TRBD2 (6 bases). Germline assignment: CDR1 MGHRA and CDR2 YSYEKL. The CDR3 contains 16 residues. Trimming removed 0 bases from V and 1 base from J, with 12 bases in between. The CDR3 loop reads CASSQDEGGVQETQYF. The CDR3 region has the DNA TGCGCCAGCAGCCAAGATGAGGGCGGGGTCCAAGAGACCCAGTACTTC.

The chain employs TRBV5-1 and TRBJ2-1; D is ambiguous. Germline CDR1 reads SGHRS; CDR2 reads YFSETQ. This CDR3 comprises 14 residues. Deletions cut 0 bases from V and 1 base from J, with 5 bases between. CDR3 in DNA: TGCGCCAGCAGCTTGGCCCTGTCCTACAATGAGCAGTTCTTC. It encodes CASSLALSYNEQFF.

This sequence joins TRBV5-4 and TRBJ1-3; the match to TRBD1 covers 8 bases. In germline, CDR1 is SGHNT, CDR2 YYREEE (reference sequence). With V trimmed by 0 bases and J by 4 bases, 3 bases remained unmatched. The CDR3 totals 15 residues. CDR3 sequence: CASSLVGQGGNTIYF. The CDR3 DNA is TGTGCCAGCAGCTTGGTTGGACAGGGAGGAAACACCATATATTTT.

The chain uses TRBV30 and TRBJ2-1, with D possibly being TRBD1 (6 bases). Trimming removed 3 bases at V and 8 bases at J, with 17 bases between. The CDR3 runs 14 residues. CDR1 GTSNPN and CDR2 SVGIG come from the germline V gene (reference sequence). The CDR3 sequence is CAWRGGRGVDEQFF. The CDR3 DNA reads as TGTGCCTGGAGAGGCGGCAGGGGAGTGGATGAGCAGTTCTTC.

This clone was seen only once. The chain carries TRBV6-6 and TRBJ1-2; D remains unclear. V was shortened by 6 bases and J by 3 bases, with 8 bases between the two germline ends. The CDR3 totals 12 residues. The V gene's germline CDR1 is MNHNY and CDR2 SVGAGI (reference sequence). The CDR3 here is CASRSDYYGYTF. The CDR3 bases are TGTGCCAGCAGGTCTGACTACTATGGCTACACCTTC.

The chain carries TRBV6-2 or TRBV6-3 and TRBJ2-5, with no clear D. The CDR3 has 12 residues. Germline lookup yields CDR1 MNHEY and CDR2 SVGEGT. Trimming removed 2 bases at V and 3 bases at J, with 4 bases between. The CDR3 DNA follows: TGTGCCAGCAGTTACCTAGAAGAGACCCAGTACTTC. This encodes CASSYLEETQYF.

This chain links TRBV2 with TRBJ2-7, with TRBD2 matching 10 bases. Losses at the gene ends were 10 bases for V and 3 bases for J; bases not matched to a gene: 3. This CDR3 region has 12 residues. CDR1 is SNHLY and CDR2 is FYNNEI in the germline V gene. CDR3 protein: CATSGGGYEQYF. The DNA of the CDR3 is TGTGCCACCAGCGGGGGGGGCTACGAGCAGTACTTC.

V gene TRBV5-1 combines with J gene TRBJ2-3; 7 bases fit TRBD2. J gave up 6 bases and V 6 bases, and 10 bases lay outside the gene matches. This CDR3 region has 14 residues. Germline values: CDR1 SGHRS, CDR2 YFSETQ. This CDR3 is CASNTAGAMDTQYF. The DNA of the CDR3 is TGCGCCAGCAACACCGCGGGAGCCATGGATACGCAGTATTTT.